The T cell receptor beta chain described here comes from a study of T cell changes during pregnancy in multiple sclerosis. This CDR3 has 16 amino acids. Trimming took off 6 bases at V and 5 bases at J, with 20 bases between the two ends. Germline-derived CDR1 and CDR2 are SNHLY and FYNNEI. Using immunoSEQ multiplex PCR, the repertoire was profiled, and TCRdb retains in-frame clones only, with some absent. Of approximately 80,000 clones in the sample, about 94% are singletons; the top ten hold about 2.5%. The V gene is TRBV2, the J gene TRBJ2-1; D is perhaps TRBD2 (5 bases). This TCR derives from a female donor with multiple sclerosis, enrolled in a pregnancy study. Sequenced material: peripheral blood, taken in the third trimester of pregnancy. The CDR3 loop is CASRKTLAGLDNEQFF. For the CDR3, the DNA is TGTGCCAGCAGGAAAACTCTAGCCGGGTTGGACAATGAGCAGTTCTTC.